The present TCR beta chain was sequenced within a study of shared clonotypes between healthy human individuals. This CDR3 contains 13 residues. Trimming removed 6 bases from V and 3 bases from J, with 10 bases in between. CDR1 and CDR2 (germline): MNHEY, SVGAGI. Notes on the study in general: Sampling covered nothing but blood. Tissue TCR repertoires likely differ from those found in blood. Clonotype sharing levels among donors were expected to vary with sequencing depth.

The material for each subset, its genomic DNA, was split evenly across several immunoSEQ plates. The repertoire was sequenced with immunoSEQ multiplex PCR; TCRdb's copy has only in-frame clones and lacks some. Altogether about 1.1 million clones are present, 78% being singletons, with the ten largest covering roughly 0.62%. The donors were adults (healthy and HIV-negative) with no recent acute infections or vaccinations. Regarding this clone: Its antigen is currently unknown.

Material for sequencing was memory CD4+ T cells from PBMCs. Subset: CD45RA-negative fraction. This sequence joins TRBV6-5 and TRBJ2-3; perhaps TRBD1 as D (6 bases). The sequence was obtained from a man aged 18 to 30 in good health. Some clones in this sample may be carry-over from other donors' samples. The CDR3: CASRLRGTDTQYF. The CDR3 DNA reads TGTGCCAGCAGACTCAGGGGAACAGATACGCAGTATTTT.